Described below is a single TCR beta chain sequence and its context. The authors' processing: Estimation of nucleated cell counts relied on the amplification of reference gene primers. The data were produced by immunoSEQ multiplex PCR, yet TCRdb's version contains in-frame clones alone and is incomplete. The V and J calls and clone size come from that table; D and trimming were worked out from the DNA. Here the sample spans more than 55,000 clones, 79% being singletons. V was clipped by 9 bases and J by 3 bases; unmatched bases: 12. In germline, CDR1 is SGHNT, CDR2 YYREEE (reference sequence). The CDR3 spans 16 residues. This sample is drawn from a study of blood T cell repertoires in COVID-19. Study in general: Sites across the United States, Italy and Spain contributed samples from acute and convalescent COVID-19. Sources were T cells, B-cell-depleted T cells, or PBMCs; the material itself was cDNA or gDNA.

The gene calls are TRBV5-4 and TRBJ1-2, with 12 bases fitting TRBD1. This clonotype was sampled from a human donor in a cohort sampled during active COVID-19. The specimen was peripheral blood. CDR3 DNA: TGTGCCACCCAGGGACAGGGGGCGCCGGGATACTATGGCTACACCTTC. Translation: CATQGQGAPGYYGYTF.